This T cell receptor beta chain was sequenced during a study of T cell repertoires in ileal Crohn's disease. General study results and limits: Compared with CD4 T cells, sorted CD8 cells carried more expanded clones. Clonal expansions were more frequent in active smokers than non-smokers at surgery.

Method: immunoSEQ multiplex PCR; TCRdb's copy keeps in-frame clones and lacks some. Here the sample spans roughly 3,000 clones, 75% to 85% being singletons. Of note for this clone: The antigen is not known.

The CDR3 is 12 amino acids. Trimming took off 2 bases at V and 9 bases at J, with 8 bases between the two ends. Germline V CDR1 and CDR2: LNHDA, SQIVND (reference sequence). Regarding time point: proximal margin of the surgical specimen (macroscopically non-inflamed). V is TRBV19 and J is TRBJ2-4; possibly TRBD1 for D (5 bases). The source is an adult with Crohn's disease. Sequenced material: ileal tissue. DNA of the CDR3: TGTGCCAGTAGTATACAGGGAAGCATTCAGTACTTC. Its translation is CASSIQGSIQYF.